This section outlines one T cell receptor beta chain sequence together with its context. Its antigen is still unknown. CDR3 size: 20 residues. V dropped 0 bases and J dropped 7; count of bases not matched to a gene: 16. Germline values: CDR1 LNHNV, CDR2 YYDKDF (reference sequence). This sample is part of a study of cytotoxic CD8 clonotypes in ibrutinib-treated CLL. Study context: There were roughly 10 relapsed/refractory patients and about 15 treatment-naive patients, and under 18 were IGHV unmutated.

General observations from the study: Patients showed higher baseline clonality than age-matched healthy donors, and it tracked circulating CD8+ T-cell counts.

Sequencing used immunoSEQ multiplex PCR; TCRdb keeps in-frame clones, though not all of them. The repertoire holds over 140,000 clones, 70% to 90% seen once, with less than 9% in the top ten. The source of roughly 1.9 micrograms of genomic DNA for TCR beta libraries was cryopreserved PBMCs. This specimen consisted of PBMCs, obtained after 36 months of ibrutinib treatment. The sequence came from a human donor with chronic lymphocytic leukemia. The V and J genes are TRBV15 and TRBJ2-5; 14 bases map to TRBD2. CDR3 residues: CATSRDNRLTSGRAAGTQYF. The CDR3 DNA reads as TGTGCCACCAGCAGAGATAATCGGCTGACTAGCGGGAGGGCAGCGGGGACCCAGTACTTC.